This T cell receptor (beta chain) was sequenced in a study of T cell clones after liver transplantation. Study summary: Until 12-24 months post-transplant, subjects got standard immunosuppression and no induction.

Profiling relied on immunoSEQ multiplex PCR, and the TCRdb table lists in-frame clones only, not all of them. Of about 100,000 clones listed, around 86% are singletons. Source: CD4+ T cells from blood, taken before liver transplant. This clonotype was sampled from a human donor who received a liver transplant.

The chain's CDR3 is CASSLQGPGYNEQFF. In DNA, the CDR3 is TGTGCCAGCAGCCTCCAAGGTCCCGGCTACAATGAGCAGTTCTTC. This sequence joins TRBV7-2 and TRBJ2-1; D is uncertain. The CDR3 spans 15 residues. From germline, CDR1 is SGHTA and CDR2 FQGNSA. Between the trimmed V and J ends, which lost 5 bases and 3 bases, there was a span of 14 bases.